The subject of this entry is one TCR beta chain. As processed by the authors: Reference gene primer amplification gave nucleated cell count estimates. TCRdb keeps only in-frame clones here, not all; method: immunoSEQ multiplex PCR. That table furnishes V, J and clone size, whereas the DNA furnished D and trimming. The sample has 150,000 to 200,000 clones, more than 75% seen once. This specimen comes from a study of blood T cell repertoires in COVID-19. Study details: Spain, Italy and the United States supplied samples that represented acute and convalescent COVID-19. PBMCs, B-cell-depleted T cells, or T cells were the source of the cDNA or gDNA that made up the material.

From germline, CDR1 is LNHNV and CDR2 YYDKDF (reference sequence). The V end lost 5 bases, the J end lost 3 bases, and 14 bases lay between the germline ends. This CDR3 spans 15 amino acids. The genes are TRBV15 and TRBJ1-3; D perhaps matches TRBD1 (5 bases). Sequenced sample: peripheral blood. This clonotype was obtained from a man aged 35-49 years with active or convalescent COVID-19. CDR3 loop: CATSVMAQGGNTIYF. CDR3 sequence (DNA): TGTGCCACCAGCGTCATGGCCCAGGGTGGAAACACCATATATTTT.